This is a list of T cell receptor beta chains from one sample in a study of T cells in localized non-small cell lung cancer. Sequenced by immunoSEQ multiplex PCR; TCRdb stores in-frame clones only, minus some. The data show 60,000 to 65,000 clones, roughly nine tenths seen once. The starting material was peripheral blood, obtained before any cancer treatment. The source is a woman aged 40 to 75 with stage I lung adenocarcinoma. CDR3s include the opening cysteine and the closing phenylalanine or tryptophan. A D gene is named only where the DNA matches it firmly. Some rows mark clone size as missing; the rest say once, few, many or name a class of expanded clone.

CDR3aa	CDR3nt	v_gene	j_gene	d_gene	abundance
CAISDELAERDTQYF	TGTGCCATCAGTGACGAACTAGCGGAGCGAGATACGCAGTATTTT	TRBV10-3	TRBJ2-3	TRBD2	.
CASSSPTRAGELFF	TGTGCCAGCAGTTCCCCGACCCGCGCCGGGGAGCTGTTTTTT	TRBV6-5	TRBJ2-2	.	.
CAWRNMINTEAFF	TGTGCCTGGAGGAACATGATAAACACTGAAGCTTTCTTT	TRBV30	TRBJ1-1	.	.
CASSQGQPEEQYF	TGTGCCAGCTCACAGGGACAGCCGGAGGAGCAGTACTTC	TRBV18	TRBJ2-7	TRBD1	.
CASSMQGDGEQFF	TGTGCCAGCTCAATGCAGGGGGATGGTGAGCAGTTCTTC	TRBV18	TRBJ2-1	TRBD1	once
CASTPGDSFYGYTF	TGTGCCAGTACTCCGGGGGACAGTTTCTATGGCTACACCTTC	TRBV19	TRBJ1-2	TRBD1	few
CASSLVAGALGNEQFF	TGCGCCAGCAGCTTGGTCGCGGGGGCCCTAGGGAATGAGCAGTTCTTC	TRBV5-1	TRBJ2-1	.	few
CASSSGDSSTDTQYF	TGTGCCAGCAGTTCAGGGGACTCGAGCACAGATACGCAGTATTTT	TRBV28	TRBJ2-3	.	.
CASSLSRRSQETQYF	TGTGCCAGCAGCTTAAGCCGCAGATCCCAAGAGACCCAGTACTTC	TRBV7-2	TRBJ2-5	.	.
CASSVVANSGPLHF	TGTGCCAGCAGCGTAGTGGCGAATTCCGGACCCCTCCACTTT	TRBV9	TRBJ1-6	.	.
CASRRGNGQETQYF	TGTGCCAGCAGGAGGGGAAACGGCCAAGAGACCCAGTACTTC	TRBV2	TRBJ2-5	.	.
CAWSVFPLVDNEQFF	TGTGCCTGGAGTGTATTTCCGCTAGTAGACAATGAGCAGTTCTTC	TRBV30	TRBJ2-1	.	.
CASSLISPGGGVKLFF	TGTGCCAGCAGTCTAATCTCACCGGGGGGGGGTGTAAAACTGTTTTTT	TRBV27	TRBJ1-4	.	.
CASSMVSPLLSGANVLTF	TGTGCCAGCAGCATGGTATCGCCCCTTCTCTCTGGGGCCAACGTCCTGACTTTC	TRBV5-4	TRBJ2-6	.	.
CASRLQQGLNTEAFF	TGTGCCAGTAGACTACAACAGGGGCTGAACACTGAAGCTTTCTTT	TRBV19	TRBJ1-1	TRBD1	.
CASGPSHFYNEQFF	TGTGCTAGTGGACCATCCCACTTTTACAATGAGCAGTTCTTC	TRBV12-5	TRBJ2-1	.	.
CASSTLDKLYQETQYF	TGTGCCAGCAGTACGCTGGACAAGCTCTATCAAGAGACCCAGTACTTC	TRBV28	TRBJ2-5	.	.
CASSLHTGGTTGELFF	TGCGCCAGCAGCTTGCATACAGGCGGAACCACCGGGGAGCTGTTTTTT	TRBV5-1	TRBJ2-2	.	.
CASSLEGEPEAFF	TGTGCCAGCAGTCTAGAAGGAGAGCCTGAAGCTTTCTTT	TRBV28	TRBJ1-1	.	.
CAISDSLNTEAFF	TGTGCCATCAGTGACAGTTTGAACACTGAAGCTTTCTTT	TRBV10-3	TRBJ1-1	.	few
CASSIPGSYNEQFF	TGTGCCAGTAGCATCCCAGGGTCCTACAATGAGCAGTTCTTC	TRBV19	TRBJ2-1	.	.
CATGDYNSPLHF	TGCGCCACGGGGGACTATAATTCACCCCTCCACTTT	TRBV10-2	TRBJ1-6	.	.
CASSLSGRSNTEAFF	TGTGCCAGCAGTTTATCGGGCCGTAGTAACACTGAAGCTTTCTTT	TRBV28	TRBJ1-1	.	.
CASSASSGTGEFF	TGTGCCAGTAGTGCCTCCTCCGGGACAGGGGAGTTCTTC	TRBV19	TRBJ2-1	TRBD1	few
CASSQEGGEVTGELFF	TGTGCCAGCAGCCAAGAGGGGGGCGAGGTAACCGGGGAGCTGTTTTTT	TRBV14	TRBJ2-2	.	.
CASSDGEGADNQPQHF	TGTGCCAGCAGTGACGGGGAGGGGGCCGACAATCAGCCCCAGCATTTT	TRBV6-4	TRBJ1-5	TRBD1	.
CASSFTLAGEGWGGELFF	TGCGCCAGCAGCTTCACACTAGCGGGAGAAGGATGGGGCGGGGAGCTGTTTTTT	TRBV5-1	TRBJ2-2	TRBD2	.
CASCPRDSYEQYF	TGTGCCAGCTGTCCCAGGGATAGTTACGAGCAGTACTTC	TRBV28	TRBJ2-7	.	.